This T cell receptor beta chain comes out of a study of a mutant IDH1 vaccine in newly diagnosed glioma. Germline CDR1 SGHDN, CDR2 FVKESK. The V end was cut by 5 bases, the J end by 0 bases, with 10 bases between. This CDR3 comprises 15 residues. Using immunoSEQ multiplex PCR, the repertoire was profiled, and TCRdb retains in-frame clones only, with some absent. The sample holds 39,000 or so clones, about four fifths seen once. This clone turned up a few times. The antigen is unknown. As for time point: week 5, during vaccination. A 20-mer mutant IDH1 peptide at 300 ug was injected subcutaneously with topical imiquimod.

Material: PBMCs, obtained from a glioma patient whose treatment included an IDH1 peptide vaccine. The TCR originated in a man in his forties with glioma. The chain employs TRBV14 and TRBJ1-4; TRBD1 might be the D (5 bases). The CDR3 nucleotides are TGTGCCAGCAGCAACACAGGTGCAACTAATGAAAAACTGTTTTTT. This encodes CASSNTGATNEKLFF. Variable domain in full (rest from reference TRBV14 and TRBJ1-4): EAGVTQFPSHSVIEKGQTVTLRCDPISGHDNLYWYRRVMGKEIKFLLHFVKESKQDESGMPNNRFLAERTGGTYSTLKVQPAELEDSGVYFCASSNTGATNEKLFFGSGTQLSVL.